This T cell receptor beta chain was identified in a study of OX40 agonist ivuxolimab in advanced cancers. Study-wide context: The mean age was approximately 60 years, ranging from 23 to 79, with about four fifths of participants male.

Measured with immunoSEQ multiplex PCR; TCRdb has only the in-frame clones, and not every one. The table has around 46,000 clones, about four fifths seen once; the top ten hold about 1.8%. General study results and limits: Partial responders at 0.1-3.0 mg/kg had among the lowest clonal expansion.

Trimming took off 0 bases at V and 1 base at J, with 10 bases between the two ends. Germline CDR1 reads SGHRS; CDR2 reads YFSETQ. This CDR3 spans 15 amino acids. This clone was picked up one time. Its cognate antigen is unknown. This TCR was recovered from an adult with an advanced solid tumor such as melanoma, head and neck, liver or kidney cancer. This sequence joins TRBV5-1 and TRBJ1-1, with D possibly TRBD1 on 6 matching bases. Sequencing was performed on CD4+ or CD8+ T cells sorted from blood, taken in a trial of the OX40 agonist ivuxolimab. CDR3 DNA sequence: TGCGCCAGCAGCTTGGCCGGCAGGGGGAACACTGAAGCTTTCTTT. Protein product: CASSLAGRGNTEAFF.